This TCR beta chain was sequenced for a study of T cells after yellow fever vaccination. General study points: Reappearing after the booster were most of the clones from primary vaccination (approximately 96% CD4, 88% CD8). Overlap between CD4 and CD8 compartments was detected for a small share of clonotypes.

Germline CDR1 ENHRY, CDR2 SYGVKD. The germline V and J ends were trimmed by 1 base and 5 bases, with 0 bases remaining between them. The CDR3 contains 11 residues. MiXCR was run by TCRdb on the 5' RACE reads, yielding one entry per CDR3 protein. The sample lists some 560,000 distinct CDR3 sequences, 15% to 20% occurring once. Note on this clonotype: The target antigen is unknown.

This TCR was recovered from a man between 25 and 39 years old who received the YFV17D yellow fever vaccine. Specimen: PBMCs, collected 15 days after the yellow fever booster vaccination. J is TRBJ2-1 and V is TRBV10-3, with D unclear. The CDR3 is CAISEYNEQFF. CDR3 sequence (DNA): TGTGCCATCAGTGAGTACAATGAGCAGTTCTTC.